This T cell receptor (beta chain) was obtained from a study of T cells in narcolepsy. Study-wide background: Healthy controls were enrolled alongside patients with narcolepsy type 1 or type 2.

Study-wide findings and caveats: In some patient and control memory CD4+ samples, autoreactive clones were absent.

The table came from immunoSEQ multiplex PCR; TCRdb's copy has only in-frame clones and leaves some out. The sample lists some 30,000 clones, approximately 80% seen once, with roughly 0.99% in the top ten. Notes on this clone: Its antigen is as yet unknown.

Trimming stripped 4 bases from V and 3 bases from J, with 22 bases between. This CDR3 region has 17 residues. This receptor was taken from a human donor with narcolepsy. The chain recombines TRBV23-1 with TRBJ2-7; a weak D match, TRBD1 (5 bases). TRBV23-1 is reported as an ORF; its role is uncertain. Sequenced: CD45RA- memory CD4+ T cells from PBMCs. In nucleotides, the CDR3 is TGCGCCAGCAGTCGGGCAGGGCGAAATATGGAACACTACGAGCAGTACTTC. This gives the protein CASSRAGRNMEHYEQYF.